This section outlines one T cell receptor (beta chain) sequence together with its context. This sample was taken from a study of patients and donors after allogeneic stem cell transplantation. TCRdb re-analysed the RT-PCR reads in MiXCR, keeping a single row per CDR3 protein. Among tens of thousands of distinct CDR3 sequences listed, 40% to 60% were seen once. The CDR3 has 14 residues. The germline V and J ends were trimmed by 0 bases and 4 bases, with 8 bases remaining between them. Germline-derived CDR1 and CDR2 are SGHRS and YFSETQ. The source material was blood, either unsorted or a sorted T cell fraction (not recorded which). This chain connects TRBV5-1 to TRBJ2-4; D uncertain. The TCR sequence derives from a human donor who was either an allogeneic HSCT recipient or a stem cell or donor lymphocyte infusion donor (not recorded which). It is not recorded whose cells these are; they may come from a transplant donor. The CDR3 protein is CASSLGGSKNIQYF. CDR3 nucleotides: TGCGCCAGCAGCTTGGGCGGTTCGAAAAACATTCAGTACTTC.